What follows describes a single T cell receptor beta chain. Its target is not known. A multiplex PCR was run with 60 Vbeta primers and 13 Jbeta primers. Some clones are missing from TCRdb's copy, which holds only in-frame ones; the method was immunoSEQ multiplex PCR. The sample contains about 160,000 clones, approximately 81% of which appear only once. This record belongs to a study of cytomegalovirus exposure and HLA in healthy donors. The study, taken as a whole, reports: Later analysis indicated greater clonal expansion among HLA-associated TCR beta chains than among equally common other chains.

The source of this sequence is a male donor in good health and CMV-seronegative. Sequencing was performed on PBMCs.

The CDR3 spells CASSVGRAYEQYF. The CDR3 nucleotides read TGTGCCAGCAGCGTCGGGAGGGCCTACGAGCAGTACTTC. The chain links TRBV27 to TRBJ2-7; 8 bases fit TRBD2. Germline lookup yields CDR1 MNHEY and CDR2 SMNVEV (reference sequence). Trimming cost V 6 bases and J 2 bases; bases outside gene matches: 3. The length of the CDR3 is 13 residues.